What follows describes a single T cell receptor beta chain. The antigen is unknown. Investigators reverse transcribed all isolated RNA, so they sequenced expressed TCRB transcripts. Measured with immunoSEQ multiplex PCR; TCRdb has only the in-frame clones, and not every one. The profile shows about 260,000 clones, around 20% of them singletons. This record belongs to a study of beta chain features in type 1 diabetes. Findings of the study overall: Moderately but significantly shorter TCRB CDR3s were found in Type 1 diabetes patients in all four CD4+ subsets.

Sequencing was performed on naive CD4+ T cells from blood. The TCR sequence derives from a woman in her 40s with type 1 diabetes.

CDR3 in amino acids: CASSYRGENTEAFF. DNA for the CDR3: TGTGCCAGCAGTTACAGGGGTGAAAACACTGAAGCTTTCTTT. The V gene is TRBV6-6, the J gene TRBJ1-1, with TRBD1 as a possible D gene (5 bases). The CDR3 is made up of 14 amino acids. V lost 2 bases, J lost 2 bases, and 9 bases lay in between. The V gene's germline CDR1 is MNHNY and CDR2 SVGAGI (reference sequence).